The 32 T cell receptor beta chains below come from one sample, sequenced in a study of T cell repertoires in cytomegalovirus infection. Their antigen targets remain unknown. One entry per CDR3 protein, called by TCRdb with MiXCR from the reads. The table lists about a million distinct CDR3 sequences, roughly 30% of them singletons. Specimen: cultured CD8+ T cells from PBMCs, collected from culture after CMV antigen stimulation. The source is a human donor in good health (CMV status not recorded). Some clones in this sample may be carry-over from other donors' samples.

This clonotype was recorded a few times. The gene calls are TRBV5-6 and TRBJ1-1; TRBD1 matches at 9 bases. The CDR3 length is 17 residues. V lost 1 base to trimming and J lost 0 bases; unmatched junction nucleotides: 7. Germline CDR1 is SGHDT and CDR2 is YYEEEE. The CDR3 loop reads CASSLFNRGRVNTEAFF. The CDR3 nucleotides read TGTGCCAGCAGCTTGTTTAACAGGGGGCGGGTGAACACTGAAGCTTTCTTT.

In DNA form, the CDR3 reads TGTGCCAGCAGCTTATGGCAGGGAAATTCACCCCTCCACTTT. Its translation is CASSLWQGNSPLHF. The chain uses TRBV7-4 and TRBJ1-6, with D possibly matching TRBD1 (5 bases). The germline V gene has CDR1 SGHVT and CDR2 SQSDAQ. V was shortened by 2 bases and J by 7 bases, with 9 bases between the two germline ends. CDR3 length equals 14 residues. Full variable domain (missing parts from reference TRBV7-4 and TRBJ1-6): GAGVSQSPRYKVAKRGRDVALRCDSISGHVTLYWYRQTLGQGSEVLTYSQSDAQRDKSGRPSGRFSAERPERSVSTLKIQRTEQGDSAVYLCASSLWQGNSPLHFGNGTRLTVT.

This clonotype was detected only a few times. The V gene is TRBV12-3 or TRBV12-4, the J gene TRBJ1-2; weak D call: TRBD1 (5 bases). The CDR3 contains 13 residues. Trimming took off 6 bases at V and 4 bases at J, with 12 bases between the two ends. For the CDR3, the DNA is TGTGCCAGCAGCCCTGGACACATCTATGGCTACACCTTC. Translating it yields CASSPGHIYGYTF.

This clonotype has at least ten counts. The chain has TRBV12-5 and TRBJ1-1; D remains ambiguous. The CDR3 sequence is 17 residues long. Per germline, CDR1 LGHNT and CDR2 FRNRAP. V gave up 3 bases and J gave up 1 base, with 18 bases separating them. The CDR3 DNA is TGTGCTAGTGGTTTCACGACGGATGGGCAAGCGAACACTGAAGCTTTCTTT. Encoded protein: CASGFTTDGQANTEAFF.

This chain connects TRBV28 to TRBJ1-5; D ambiguous. The CDR3 is 16 amino acids. CDR1 is MDHEN, CDR2 SYDVKM, per germline. The V and J ends lost 1 base and 2 bases respectively, with 12 bases between them. In DNA, the CDR3 is TGTGCCAGCAGTTTATTAAAGGGTCGAGGCAATCAGCCCCAGCATTTT. It encodes CASSLLKGRGNQPQHF.

The J gene is TRBJ2-6, the V gene TRBV2; unclear D gene. Between the trimmed V and J ends, which lost 6 bases and 8 bases, there was a span of 17 bases. There are 15 residues in the CDR3. The germline V gene has CDR1 SNHLY and CDR2 FYNNEI. CDR3 nucleotides: TGTGCCAGCAGGAACGACGGATCTGAGTCCAACGTCCTGACTTTC. This encodes CASRNDGSESNVLTF.

This clonotype was observed a handful of times. The gene calls are TRBV12-3 or TRBV12-4 and TRBJ2-5; no definite D call. Trimming removed 7 bases from V and 3 bases from J, with 15 bases in between. This CDR3 has 14 amino acids. For the CDR3, the DNA is TGTGCCAGCACCGCCTGGGGTTCGGAAGAGACCCAGTACTTC. It translates to CASTAWGSEETQYF.

This clonotype turned up a few times. The chain carries TRBV4-1 and TRBJ2-7; D may be TRBD2 (5 bases). The CDR3 runs 15 residues. The germline CDR1 and CDR2 sequences are MGHRA and YSYEKL. V lost 0 bases, J lost 3 bases, and 12 bases lay in between. CDR3 bases: TGCGCCAGCAGCCAAGATAGGTACGGGGTCTACGAGCAGTACTTC. Its translation: CASSQDRYGVYEQYF.

This clonotype showed up just a few times. V and J are TRBV29-1 and TRBJ1-1; a weak D match, TRBD1 (5 bases). Trimming pared 6 bases from V and 8 bases from J, leaving 25 bases between. The CDR3 has 15 amino acids. Germline V lookup: CDR1 SQVTM, CDR2 ANQGSEA. Written as DNA, the CDR3 is TGCAGCGTCTATTCCGGGGACCCGTTGGGGAGAGAAGCTTTCTTT. It yields the protein CSVYSGDPLGREAFF.

This clonotype appeared many times. The CDR3 is CASSLIYHGETETQYF. In nucleotides, the CDR3 is TGTGCCAGCAGCTTAATTTATCACGGGGAAACAGAGACCCAGTACTTC. V gene TRBV7-9 combines with J gene TRBJ2-5; D possibly corresponds to TRBD2 (5 bases). Germline V lookup: CDR1 SEHNR, CDR2 FQNEAQ (reference sequence). The ends were cut back, 2 bases at V and 4 bases at J, with 17 bases in the middle. This CDR3 comprises 16 residues.

This chain connects TRBV10-3 to TRBJ1-3; tentatively, D is TRBD1 (5 bases). Trimming took off 5 bases at V and 2 bases at J, with 7 bases between the two ends. CDR1 and CDR2 (germline): ENHRY, SYGVKD. This CDR3 has 13 amino acids. As DNA, the CDR3 is TGTGCCATCAGTCCAGGGCCTGGAAACACCATATATTTT. Translation gives CAISPGPGNTIYF.

This clonotype was counted only a few times. With a much larger clone just one base away, this may be a read error. The rearrangement links TRBV7-4 to TRBJ2-7; 9 bases map to TRBD1. Germline V gene lookup returns CDR1 SGHVT and CDR2 SQSDAQ. The CDR3 contains 14 residues. V was clipped by 1 base and J by 5 bases; unmatched bases: 3. The CDR3 protein is CASSLGTGAHEQYF. DNA of the CDR3: TGTGCCAGCAGCTTAGGGACAGGGGCCCACGAGCAGTACTTC.

This clonotype has just a few counts. This chain connects TRBV6-2 or TRBV6-3 to TRBJ1-1; TRBD1 matches at 8 bases. The CDR3 covers 15 residues. V trimming: 6 bases; J trimming: 0 bases; junction bases outside the gene matches: 6. CDR1 is MNHEY, CDR2 SVGEGT, per germline. CDR3 sequence: CASRGYRGMNTEAFF. In DNA, the CDR3 is TGTGCCAGCAGAGGATACAGGGGGATGAACACTGAAGCTTTCTTT.

This chain joins TRBV27 and TRBJ2-1; TRBD1 matches 7 bases. The germline V gene has CDR1 MNHEY and CDR2 SMNVEV (reference sequence). V lost 2 bases and J lost 4; bases outside the gene matches: 8. This CDR3 has 16 residues. The CDR3 nucleotides are TGTGCCAGCAGTTTACTCCGGGACAGTGGATACAATGAGCAGTTCTTC. It encodes CASSLLRDSGYNEQFF.

This clonotype was counted only a few times. The CDR3 coding sequence is TGTGCCAGCAGTGGCGGACAGGAGATTAACTATGGCTACACCTTC. Translation: CASSGGQEINYGYTF. This chain joins TRBV6-5 and TRBJ1-2; TRBD1 aligns across 7 bases. This CDR3 spans 15 amino acids. The germline gives CDR1 MNHEY, CDR2 SVGAGI. The V and J ends lost 5 bases and 1 base, in that order; junction bases with no gene match: 7.

This clonotype has at least ten counts. The genes are TRBV7-6 and TRBJ2-7, with TRBD2 as a possible D gene (6 bases). Germline-derived CDR1 and CDR2 are SGHVS and FNYEAQ. The CDR3 is 15 amino acids. The V gene lost 4 bases and the J gene lost 7 bases, with 20 bases spanning the gap. CDR3 in amino acids: CASSSPGLPPGEQYF. The CDR3 coding sequence is TGTGCCAGCAGCTCCCCGGGACTTCCCCCGGGGGAGCAGTACTTC.

This chain links TRBV7-6 with TRBJ2-7; 7 bases fit TRBD2. V was clipped by 2 bases and J by 2 bases; unmatched bases: 6. This CDR3 has 15 residues. Germline-derived CDR1 and CDR2 are SGHVS and FNYEAQ. In DNA, the CDR3 is TGTGCCAGCAGCTTATTCGAGCGGGGACCCTACGAGCAGTACGTC. Residues: CASSLFERGPYEQYV.

This clonotype was counted a few times. The CDR3 is CASSLEVDRGAFF. CDR3 DNA sequence: TGTGCCAGCAGCTTAGAGGTGGACAGGGGAGCTTTCTTT. The V and J genes are TRBV11-2 and TRBJ1-1; TRBD1 matches at 9 bases. V shed 0 bases and J 10 bases; nucleotides not matched to a gene: 3. This CDR3 has 13 residues. CDR1 SGHAT and CDR2 FQNNGV come from the germline V gene. Based on the CDR3 plus reference TRBV11-2 and TRBJ1-1, the full variable domain is EAGVAQSPRYKIIEKRQSVAFWCNPISGHATLYWYQQILGQGPKLLIQFQNNGVVDDSQLPKDRFSAERLKGVDSTLKIQPAKLEDSAVYLCASSLEVDRGAFFGQGTRLTVV.

The rearrangement uses TRBV9 and TRBJ1-2; D possibly corresponds to TRBD1 (6 bases). This CDR3 comprises 15 residues. The germline V and J ends were trimmed by 4 bases and 4 bases, with 17 bases remaining between them. Germline V gene data show CDR1 as SGDLS and CDR2 as YYNGEE. This CDR3 is CASSPEGQPSYGYTF. CDR3 nucleotides: TGTGCCAGCAGCCCAGAAGGACAGCCTAGCTATGGCTACACCTTC. Full variable domain (rest looked up from reference TRBV9 and TRBJ1-2): DSGVTQTPKHLITATGQRVTLRCSPRSGDLSVYWYQQSLDQGLQFLIQYYNGEERAKGNILERFSAQQFPDLHSELNLSSLELGDSALYFCASSPEGQPSYGYTFGSGTRLTVV.

This clonotype was seen a handful of times. The chain links TRBV3-1 to TRBJ2-3, with a possible D match to TRBD2 (6 bases). This CDR3 spans 16 amino acids. The germline CDR1 and CDR2 sequences are LGHDT and YNNKEL (reference sequence). The V end was cut by 4 bases, the J end by 0 bases, with 14 bases between. The CDR3 sequence is CASSPRDFRSTDTQYF. In DNA, the CDR3 is TGTGCCAGCAGCCCCCGGGACTTCCGAAGCACAGATACGCAGTATTTT.

The CDR3 reads CASSPWDRETQYF. CDR3 DNA sequence: TGTGCCAGCAGCCCCTGGGACCGTGAGACCCAGTACTTC. V usage is TRBV11-2 and J usage is TRBJ2-5; perhaps D is TRBD1 or TRBD2 (5 bases each). V lost 5 bases and J lost 5, with 12 bases in between. The CDR3 totals 13 residues. Germline-derived CDR1 and CDR2 are SGHAT and FQNNGV. Combining the CDR3 with reference TRBV11-2 and TRBJ2-5 gives the whole variable domain EAGVAQSPRYKIIEKRQSVAFWCNPISGHATLYWYQQILGQGPKLLIQFQNNGVVDDSQLPKDRFSAERLKGVDSTLKIQPAKLEDSAVYLCASSPWDRETQYFGPGTRLLVL.

This clonotype was observed a handful of times. This chain joins TRBV6-5 and TRBJ2-2; D possibly uses TRBD1 or TRBD2 (5 bases each). Trimming stripped 0 bases from V and 7 bases from J, with 6 bases between. Germline-derived CDR1 and CDR2 are MNHEY and SVGAGI. CDR3 size: 13 residues. The CDR3 loop reads CASSYSGDGELFF. As DNA, the CDR3 is TGTGCCAGCAGTTACTCGGGGGACGGGGAGCTGTTTTTT.

This sequence joins TRBV6-5 and TRBJ1-2; D perhaps matches TRBD1 (6 bases). The V and J ends lost 4 bases and 3 bases respectively, with 12 bases between them. Germline V gives CDR1 MNHEY, CDR2 SVGAGI. This CDR3 has 14 amino acids. CDR3 coding DNA: TGTGCCAGCAGTTTCAGGGGCGGATACTATGGCTACACCTTC. It specifies CASSFRGGYYGYTF.

This clonotype was counted at least ten times. V usage is TRBV7-6 and J usage is TRBJ2-3; 14 positions match TRBD2. Trimming took 0 bases from V and 5 from J; bases not matched to a gene: 4. CDR1 SGHVS and CDR2 FNYEAQ come from the germline V gene. The CDR3 covers 17 residues. In DNA form, the CDR3 reads TGTGCCAGCAGCTTAGCGGCCGGGACTAGCGGGGGAGATACGCAGTATTTT. It codes for CASSLAAGTSGGDTQYF.

Ten or more counts support this clonotype. The V and J genes are TRBV4-3 and TRBJ1-4, with no clear D. V lost 0 bases, J lost 3 bases, and 11 bases lay in between. CDR3 length equals 16 residues. Germline V gene lookup returns CDR1 LGHNA and CDR2 YSLEER. CDR3 coding DNA: TGCGCCAGCAGCCAAGATTCGAGGATCGCTAATGAAAAACTGTTTTTT. Encoded protein: CASSQDSRIANEKLFF.

Points on this clonotype: With a much larger clone just one base away, this may be a read error. The genes are TRBV6-2 or TRBV6-3 and TRBJ1-1; D is perhaps TRBD1 (6 bases). This CDR3 has 14 residues. V lost 3 bases and J 3 bases, leaving 11 bases between the germline ends. The germline gives CDR1 MNHEY, CDR2 SVGEGT. The CDR3 bases are TGTGCCAGCAGTTATCAGGGGACGTACACTGAAGCTTTCTTT. Protein: CASSYQGTYTEAFF.

This chain uses TRBV19 with TRBJ1-1; D unresolved. CDR3 length: 16 residues. Germline loops: CDR1 LNHDA, CDR2 SQIVND (reference sequence). The V gene lost 4 bases and the J gene lost 0 bases, with 15 bases spanning the gap. CDR3 residues: CASSRRAEPMNTEAFF. CDR3 nucleotide sequence: TGTGCCAGTAGTAGACGGGCCGAACCCATGAACACTGAAGCTTTCTTT.

The rearrangement uses TRBV5-8 and TRBJ2-1; D could derive from TRBD1 or TRBD2 (5 bases each). Per germline, CDR1 SGHTS and CDR2 YDEGEE. This CDR3 is built from 14 residues. Trimming stripped 2 bases from V and 9 bases from J, with 15 bases between. The DNA of the CDR3 is TGTGCCAGCAGCTTTGGGGGTTCCGTGTTTGAGCAGTTCTTC. Its protein product is CASSFGGSVFEQFF.

This clonotype was counted ten times or more. The rearrangement uses TRBV7-2 and TRBJ1-2; maybe TRBD1 (5 bases). The CDR3 runs 14 residues. Germline-derived CDR1 and CDR2 are SGHTA and FQGNSA. Trimming removed 9 bases from V and 3 bases from J, with 17 bases in between. Written as DNA, the CDR3 is TGTGCCAGTCCTTCGATGACAGACTACTATGGCTACACCTTC. Translated, it gives CASPSMTDYYGYTF.

V gene TRBV29-1 combines with J gene TRBJ2-4; the D gene is possibly TRBD1 (5 bases). Trimming removed 7 bases from V and 8 bases from J, with 9 bases in between. From germline, CDR1 is SQVTM and CDR2 ANQGSEA. The CDR3 has 10 amino acids. The CDR3 region has the DNA TGCAGCGCTACAGGAGACATTCAGTACTTC. This sequence encodes CSATGDIQYF.

This clonotype was counted many times. The rearrangement uses TRBV7-8 and TRBJ1-4; D might be TRBD1 (6 bases). Trimming stripped 5 bases from V and 1 base from J, with 17 bases between. This CDR3 contains 17 residues. CDR1 is SGHVS, CDR2 FQNEAQ, per germline. CDR3 nucleotide sequence: TGTGCCAGCAGCCCCGGCGGGGGGCGAGGAACTAATGAAAAACTGTTTTTT. It specifies CASSPGGGRGTNEKLFF. Drawing the rest from reference TRBV7-8 and TRBJ1-4, the complete variable domain is GAGVSQSPRYKVAKRGQDVALRCDPISGHVSLFWYQQALGQGPEFLTYFQNEAQLDKSGLPSDRFFAERPEGSVSTLKIQRTQQEDSAVYLCASSPGGGRGTNEKLFFGSGTQLSVL.

This sequence joins TRBV6-2 or TRBV6-3 and TRBJ2-2; TRBD1 aligns across 7 bases. Germline V gives CDR1 MNHEY, CDR2 SVGEGT. Trimming took 10 bases from V and 2 from J; bases not matched to a gene: 7. This CDR3 region has 14 residues. The CDR3 nucleotides read TGTGCCAACAATAGGGGGCGCAACACCGGGGAGCTGTTTTTT. Protein: CANNRGRNTGELFF.